The T cell receptor beta chain under discussion was sequenced for a study of T cells in Graves' hyperthyroidism and ophthalmopathy. Amplification of TCR beta CDR3 regions was performed using RNA transcripts as template. The TCR CDR3 first-round RT-PCR relied on the HTBI primer set. MiXCR was run by TCRdb on the multiplex PCR reads, yielding one entry per CDR3 protein. The sample records under 350,000 distinct CDR3 sequences, over 15% being singletons. The V segment lost 7 bases and the J segment 3 bases; nucleotides outside the gene matches: 9. The CDR3 extends over 15 amino acids. Germline V lookup: CDR1 ENHRY, CDR2 SYGVKD. Calling Graves' hyperthyroidism stable meant ophthalmopathy did not progress within 18 months. Together with thyroid ultrasound, orbital computed tomography, serum thyroxine and TRAb, clinical symptoms were used for diagnoses. This clonotype was seen more than once but under ten times.

The chain recombines TRBV10-3 with TRBJ2-3, with 8 bases identical to TRBD2. The material sequenced was blood. The receptor's source is a woman aged 50 to 60 with Graves' hyperthyroidism. The CDR3 loop is CAIKGLAVETDTQYF. CDR3 nucleotide sequence: TGTGCCATCAAAGGACTAGCCGTTGAGACAGATACGCAGTATTTT.